The T cell receptor beta chain under discussion was sequenced for a study of T cell responses to AZD1222 COVID-19 vaccine. Study overall: Recipients boosted at about 4 weeks or about 12 weeks are pooled.

The study, taken as a whole, reports: At study baseline, merely a handful of AZD1222 recipients were seropositive. Repertoire sampling was restricted to post-peak T cell response timepoints. Clonal diversity may have been underestimated in mostly white British donors.

Trimming took off 6 bases at V and 10 bases at J, with 18 bases between the two ends. This CDR3 contains 13 residues. From germline, CDR1 is WNHNN and CDR2 SYGVQD (reference sequence). Generated by immunoSEQ multiplex PCR, the TCRdb table keeps only in-frame clones and is missing some. The sample has 150,000 to 180,000 clones, about 88% seen once. As concerns this clone: Its antigen is not known.

The TCR originated in an adult in good health. Source: peripheral blood, taken on day 0 of AZD1222 vaccination. The V gene is TRBV10-1, the J gene TRBJ1-1, with D perhaps matching TRBD1 (6 bases). DNA of the CDR3: TGCGCCAGCAGCAACTCCTTCTGGGGGCTAGCTTTCTTT. Translating it yields CASSNSFWGLAFF.